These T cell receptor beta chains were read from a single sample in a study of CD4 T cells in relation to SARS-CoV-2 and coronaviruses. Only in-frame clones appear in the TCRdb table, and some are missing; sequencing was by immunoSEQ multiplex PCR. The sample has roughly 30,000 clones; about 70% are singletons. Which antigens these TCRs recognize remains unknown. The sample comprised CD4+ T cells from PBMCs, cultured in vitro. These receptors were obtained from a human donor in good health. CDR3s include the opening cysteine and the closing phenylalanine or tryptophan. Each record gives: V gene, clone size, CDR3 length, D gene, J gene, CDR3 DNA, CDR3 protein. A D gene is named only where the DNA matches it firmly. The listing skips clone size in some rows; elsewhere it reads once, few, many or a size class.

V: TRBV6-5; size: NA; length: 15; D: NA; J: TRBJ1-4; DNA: TGTGCCAGCAGTTACTCGTATGGGGTTCAAGAAAAACTGTTTTTT; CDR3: CASSYSYGVQEKLFF
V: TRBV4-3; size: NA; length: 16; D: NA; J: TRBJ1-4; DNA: TGCGCCAGCAGCCAAGATTCCGGGCCAGGGCGGGAAAAACTGTTTTTT; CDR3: CASSQDSGPGREKLFF
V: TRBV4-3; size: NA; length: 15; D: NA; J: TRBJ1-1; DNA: TGCGCCAGCAGCCTGGAGCCCAGGGTCTTCACTGAAGCTTTCTTT; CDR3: CASSLEPRVFTEAFF
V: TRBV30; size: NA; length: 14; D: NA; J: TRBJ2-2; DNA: TGTGCCTGGAGGACTCGATCGGGGGCCGGGGAGCTGTTTTTT; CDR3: CAWRTRSGAGELFF
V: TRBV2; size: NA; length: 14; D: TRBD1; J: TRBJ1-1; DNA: TGTGCCAGCAGGGTTCTACAGGGGAGCACTGAAGCTTTCTTT; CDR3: CASRVLQGSTEAFF
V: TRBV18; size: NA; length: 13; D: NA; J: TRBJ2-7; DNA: TGTGCCAGCTCACCACCGGGGGTAGACGAGCAGTACTTC; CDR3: CASSPPGVDEQYF
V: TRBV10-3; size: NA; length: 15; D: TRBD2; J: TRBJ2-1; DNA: TGTGCCATCAGTGTAGCGGGAGCATCCTACAATGAGCAGTTCTTC; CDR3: CAISVAGASYNEQFF
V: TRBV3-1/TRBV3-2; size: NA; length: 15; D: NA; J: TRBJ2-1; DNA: TGTGCCAGCAGCCAAGCGCGAGGTACCTACAATGAGCAGTTCTTC; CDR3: CASSQARGTYNEQFF
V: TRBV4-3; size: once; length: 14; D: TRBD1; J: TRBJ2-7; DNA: TGCGCCAGCAGCCAAGGACAGGGGGCGCGCGAGCAGTACTTC; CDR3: CASSQGQGAREQYF
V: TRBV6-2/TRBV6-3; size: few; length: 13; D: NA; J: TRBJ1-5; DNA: TGTGCCAGCAGTTACTTGGAGGGACAGCCCCAGCATTTT; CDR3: CASSYLEGQPQHF
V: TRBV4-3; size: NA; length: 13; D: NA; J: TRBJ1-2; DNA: TGCGCCAGCAGCCAAGCACGCTCGAGAGGCTACACCTTC; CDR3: CASSQARSRGYTF
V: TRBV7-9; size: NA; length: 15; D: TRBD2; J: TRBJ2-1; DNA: TGTGCCAGCACTCTTCTAGCGGGGGGAGGTAATGAGCAGTTCTTC; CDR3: CASTLLAGGGNEQFF
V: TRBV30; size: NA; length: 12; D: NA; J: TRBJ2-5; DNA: TGTGCCCGCCAGGGGATGGGAGAGACCCAGTACTTC; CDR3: CARQGMGETQYF
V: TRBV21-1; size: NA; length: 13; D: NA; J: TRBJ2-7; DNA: TGTGCCAGCAGCAGAGCGGGTGCCTACGAGCAGTACTTC; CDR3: CASSRAGAYEQYF
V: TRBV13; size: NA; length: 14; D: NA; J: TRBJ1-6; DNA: TGTGCCAGCAGCTTAGGAAGGGGGAATTCACCCCTCCACTTT; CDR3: CASSLGRGNSPLHF
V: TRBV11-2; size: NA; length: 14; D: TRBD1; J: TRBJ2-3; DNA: TGTGCCAGCACCCAAGGGGGCAAGGGAGATACGCAGTATTTT; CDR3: CASTQGGKGDTQYF
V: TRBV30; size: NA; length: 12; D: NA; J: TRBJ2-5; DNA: TGTGACGAGAGTGGTGGGAGAGAGACCCAGTACTTC; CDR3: CDESGGRETQYF
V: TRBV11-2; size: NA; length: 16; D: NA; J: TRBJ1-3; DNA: TGTGCCAGCAGCTTAGTACAGGCCCTCTCTGGAAACACCATATATTTT; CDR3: CASSLVQALSGNTIYF
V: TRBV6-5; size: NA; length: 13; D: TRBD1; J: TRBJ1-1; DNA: TGTGCCAGCACGACAGGGGAGAACACTGAAGCTTTCTTT; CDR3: CASTTGENTEAFF
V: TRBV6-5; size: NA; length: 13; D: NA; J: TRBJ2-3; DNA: TGTGCCAGCAGTTCAGGGGGCACAGATACGCAGTATTTT; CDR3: CASSSGGTDTQYF
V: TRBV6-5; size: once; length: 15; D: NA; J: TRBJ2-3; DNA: TGTGCCAGCAGTTACTTTGACAGCCGCACAGATACGCAGTATTTT; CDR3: CASSYFDSRTDTQYF
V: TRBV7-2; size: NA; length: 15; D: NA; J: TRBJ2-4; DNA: TGTGCCAGCAGCTTCCTACAGGGAAACCAAAACATTCAGTACTTC; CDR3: CASSFLQGNQNIQYF
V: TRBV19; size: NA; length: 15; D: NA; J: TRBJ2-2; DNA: TGTGCCAGTAGTTACCCGGGACAGAACACCGGGGAGCTGTTTTTT; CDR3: CASSYPGQNTGELFF
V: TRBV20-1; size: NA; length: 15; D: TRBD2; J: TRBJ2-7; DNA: TGCAGTGCTAGTTTGGGGCTAGCGGGACATTACGAGCAGTACTTC; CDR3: CSASLGLAGHYEQYF
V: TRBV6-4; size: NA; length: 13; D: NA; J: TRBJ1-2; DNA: TGTGCCAGCAGTGACTCGAAGATAGGTGGCTACACCTTC; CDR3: CASSDSKIGGYTF
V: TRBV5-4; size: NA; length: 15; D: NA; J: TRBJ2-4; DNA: TGTGCCAGCAGCTTGGCCGGCTACTCTGGAAACATTCAGTACTTC; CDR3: CASSLAGYSGNIQYF
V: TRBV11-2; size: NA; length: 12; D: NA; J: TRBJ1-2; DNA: TGTGCCAGCAGTGTCGAGGGCTATGGCTACACCTTC; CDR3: CASSVEGYGYTF
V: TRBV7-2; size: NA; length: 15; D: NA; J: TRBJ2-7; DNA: TGTGCCAGCAGCGCACTGGGGCGGGGTCAGTACGAGCAGTACTTC; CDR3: CASSALGRGQYEQYF
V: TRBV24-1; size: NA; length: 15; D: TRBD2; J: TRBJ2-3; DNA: TGTGCCACCAGTGATTTTTACCTAGCGGGGCTTACGCAGTATTTT; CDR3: CATSDFYLAGLTQYF
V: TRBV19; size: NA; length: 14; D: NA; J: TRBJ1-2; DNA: TGTGCCAGTCATCAGCCGGGGGTTAACTATGGCTACACCTTC; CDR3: CASHQPGVNYGYTF
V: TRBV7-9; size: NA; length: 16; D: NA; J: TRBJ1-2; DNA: TGTGCCAGCAGCTTAGCGCTCGGGACTGCTCACTATGGCTACACCTTC; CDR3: CASSLALGTAHYGYTF
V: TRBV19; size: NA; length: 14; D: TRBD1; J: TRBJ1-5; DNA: TGTGCCAGTAGGATTCAGGGGGGCAATCAGCCCCAGCATTTT; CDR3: CASRIQGGNQPQHF
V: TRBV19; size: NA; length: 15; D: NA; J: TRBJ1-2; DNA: TGTGCCAGTAGTATATCACAGTCCGTGGTCTATGGCTACACCTTC; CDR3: CASSISQSVVYGYTF
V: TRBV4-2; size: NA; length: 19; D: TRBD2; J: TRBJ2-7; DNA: TGTGCCAGCAGCCAAGATCCCCCCGGACTAGCGGGAGGAAGGTCCGAGCAGTACTTC; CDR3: CASSQDPPGLAGGRSEQYF
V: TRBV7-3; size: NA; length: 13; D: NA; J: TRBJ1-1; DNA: TGTGCCAGCAGCTTGGGACAGAACACTGAAGCTTTCTTT; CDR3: CASSLGQNTEAFF
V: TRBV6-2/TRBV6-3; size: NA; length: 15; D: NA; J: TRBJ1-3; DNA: TGTGCCAGCAGTTACTCCCGGAGCTCTGGAAACACCATATATTTT; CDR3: CASSYSRSSGNTIYF
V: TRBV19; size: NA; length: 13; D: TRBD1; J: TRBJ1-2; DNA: TGTGCCAGTAGCATGGGACAGACCTATGGCTACACCTTC; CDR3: CASSMGQTYGYTF
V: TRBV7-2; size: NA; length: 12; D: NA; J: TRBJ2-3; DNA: TGTGCCAGCAGCCCCACAGGAGGTACGCAGTATTTT; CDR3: CASSPTGGTQYF
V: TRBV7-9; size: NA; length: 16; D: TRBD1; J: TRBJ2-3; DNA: TGTGCCAGCAGCTTAGACTGGGACAGCCGCACAGATACGCAGTATTTT; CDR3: CASSLDWDSRTDTQYF
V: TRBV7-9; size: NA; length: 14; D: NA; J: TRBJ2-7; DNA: TGTGCCAGCAGCCCGTTAAAGACAGAAGTCGAGCAGTACTTC; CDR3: CASSPLKTEVEQYF
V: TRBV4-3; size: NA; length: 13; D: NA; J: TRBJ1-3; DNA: TGCGCCAGCAGCCAAGATCGCAGGAACACCATATATTTT; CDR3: CASSQDRRNTIYF
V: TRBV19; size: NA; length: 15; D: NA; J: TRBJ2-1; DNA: TGTGCCAGTAGCACCCGGGCCGAGTCCTACAATGAGCAGTTCTTC; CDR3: CASSTRAESYNEQFF
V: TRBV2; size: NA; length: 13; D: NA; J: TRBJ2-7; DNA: TGTGCCAGCAGTATGGACAGACACGGCCAGGGGTACTTC; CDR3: CASSMDRHGQGYF
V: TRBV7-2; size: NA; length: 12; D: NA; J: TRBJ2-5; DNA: TGTGCCAGCAGCCGCCCCCAAGAGACCCAGTACTTC; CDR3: CASSRPQETQYF
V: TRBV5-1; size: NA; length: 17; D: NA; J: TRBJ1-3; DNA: TGCGCCAGCAGCTCTACCCCGACGGCTTCCTCTGGAAACACCATATATTTT; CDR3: CASSSTPTASSGNTIYF
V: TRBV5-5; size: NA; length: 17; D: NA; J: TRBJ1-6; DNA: TGTGCCAGCAGCACCGTAAGGGGGAGCTCCTATAATTCACCCCTCCACTTT; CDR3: CASSTVRGSSYNSPLHF
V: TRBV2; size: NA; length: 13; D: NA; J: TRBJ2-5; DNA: TGTGCCAGCAGTGAGGGGATGCAAGAGACCCAGTACTTC; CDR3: CASSEGMQETQYF
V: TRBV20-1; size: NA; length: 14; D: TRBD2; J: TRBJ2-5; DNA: TGCAGTGCTAGTGGGAGCGGGGGGGCCGAGACCCAGTACTTC; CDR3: CSASGSGGAETQYF
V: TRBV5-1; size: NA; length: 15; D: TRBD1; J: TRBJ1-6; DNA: TGCGCCAGCAGCTTGGCCGGGACAGGGTACTCACCCCTCCACTTT; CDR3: CASSLAGTGYSPLHF
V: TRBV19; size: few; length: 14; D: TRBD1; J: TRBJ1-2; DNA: TGTGCCAGTAGTGCAGGGACAGGGGCCTATGGCTACACCTTC; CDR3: CASSAGTGAYGYTF
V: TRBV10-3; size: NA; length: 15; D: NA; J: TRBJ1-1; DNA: TGTGCCATCAGTGAGCGAACAGTTTCGAACACTGAAGCTTTCTTT; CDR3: CAISERTVSNTEAFF
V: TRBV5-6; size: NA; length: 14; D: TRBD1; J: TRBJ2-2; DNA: TGTGCCAGCAGCTTACAGGGGGCTATCGGGGAGCTGTTTTTT; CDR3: CASSLQGAIGELFF
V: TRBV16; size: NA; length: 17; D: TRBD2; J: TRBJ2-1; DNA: TGTGCCAGCAGCCAATTGGGACTAGCGGGAGCCTACAATGAGCAGTTCTTC; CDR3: CASSQLGLAGAYNEQFF
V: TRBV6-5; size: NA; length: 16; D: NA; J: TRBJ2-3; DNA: TGTGCCAGCAGTTACGGGGGAAAGCCTAGCACAGATACGCAGTATTTT; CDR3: CASSYGGKPSTDTQYF
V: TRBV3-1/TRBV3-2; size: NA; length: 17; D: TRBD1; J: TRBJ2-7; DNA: TGTGCCAGCAGCGTATCGCCGACAGGGACGGTCACCTACGAGCAGTACTTC; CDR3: CASSVSPTGTVTYEQYF
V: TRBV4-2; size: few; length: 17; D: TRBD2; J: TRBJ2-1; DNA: TGTGCCAGCAGCCAAGATACAAGCGGGAGGGCCTCAGATGAGCAGTTCTTC; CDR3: CASSQDTSGRASDEQFF
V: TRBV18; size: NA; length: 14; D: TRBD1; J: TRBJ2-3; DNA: TGTGCCAGCTCACCGACCACAGGGGCGGATACGCAGTATTTT; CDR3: CASSPTTGADTQYF
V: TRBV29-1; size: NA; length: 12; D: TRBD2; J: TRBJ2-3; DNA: TGCAGCGTTGTAGCGGGGTCGAATACGCAGTATTTT; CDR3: CSVVAGSNTQYF
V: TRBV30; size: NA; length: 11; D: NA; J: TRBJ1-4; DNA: TGTGCCTGGAGTACAGTTGAAAAACTGTTTTTT; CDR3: CAWSTVEKLFF